What follows are 8 T cell receptor beta chains derived from one specimen sequenced in a study of CD8 T cells in ankylosing spondylitis. TCRdb processed the 5' RACE reads anew with MiXCR; each CDR3 protein has one entry. The sample has a few hundred thousand distinct CDR3 sequences, approximately 24% seen once. Sequencing input: blood, either unsorted or a sorted T cell fraction (not recorded which). These receptors came from a male donor with ankylosing spondylitis or in good health (not recorded which).

This clonotype was found many times. The V call is TRBV6-5, the J call TRBJ1-3; D is unresolved. This CDR3 is built from 15 residues. V was shortened by 0 bases and J by 4 bases, with 10 bases between the two germline ends. The germline V gene has CDR1 MNHEY and CDR2 SVGAGI. The CDR3 DNA follows: TGTGCCAGCAGTTACTCGGGAGGGTCCGGAAACACCATATATTTT. This encodes CASSYSGGSGNTIYF.

A remark on this clonotype: At one end the junction does not follow the germline gene, possibly because of a read error. This chain joins TRBV20-1 and TRBJ2-3; TRBD2 matches at 12 bases. Germline loops: CDR1 DFQATT, CDR2 SNEGSKA (reference sequence). There are 14 residues in the CDR3. CDR3 bases: TGCAGTTCTAGCGGGGGGGCCTGGGGAGATACGCAGTATTTT. Translated: CSSSGGAWGDTQYF.

This clonotype came up many times. The V and J genes are TRBV29-1 and TRBJ1-5, with D possibly being TRBD1 (6 bases). V lost 6 bases and J lost 2, with 14 bases in between. Germline lookup yields CDR1 SQVTM and CDR2 ANQGSEA. The CDR3 contains 14 residues. The CDR3 DNA is TGCAGCGTCAGAGGAGGGGGTGGCAATCAGCCCCAGCATTTT. As protein: CSVRGGGGNQPQHF.

The V gene is TRBV7-6, the J gene TRBJ2-1; 9 bases fit TRBD2. The CDR3 is 16 residues long. Germline V gene data show CDR1 as SGHVS and CDR2 as FNYEAQ. V was pared by 1 base and J by 5 bases, with 6 bases of the junction left unmatched. CDR3 residues: CASSLVGAGGNNEQFF. The CDR3, as DNA: TGTGCCAGCAGCTTAGTCGGAGCGGGGGGAAACAATGAGCAGTTCTTC.

The chain links TRBV6-1 to TRBJ2-2, with TRBD2 matching over 7 bases. V lost 5 bases and J lost 6; bases outside the gene matches: 9. The germline CDR1 and CDR2 sequences are MNHNS and SASEGT. This CDR3 contains 15 residues. CDR3 nucleotides: TGTGCCAGCAGTAGGGGAGGGAAGCAGGCCGGGGAGCTGTTTTTT. This gives the protein CASSRGGKQAGELFF.

This clonotype was seen a few times. The chain has TRBV10-3 and TRBJ2-1; TRBD2 agrees at 8 bases. The germline CDR1 and CDR2 sequences are ENHRY and SYGVKD. Trimming cost V 0 bases and J 10 bases; bases outside gene matches: 2. There are 13 residues in the CDR3. The CDR3 spells CAISESVAGEQFF. In DNA, the CDR3 is TGTGCCATCAGTGAGTCGGTAGCGGGGGAGCAGTTCTTC.

The V call is TRBV10-3, the J call TRBJ2-5; D perhaps matches TRBD2 (6 bases). V was pared by 8 bases and J by 5 bases, with 9 bases between. This CDR3 region has 11 residues. Germline lookup yields CDR1 ENHRY and CDR2 SYGVKD. The CDR3 spells CAIGGTETQYF. The DNA for the CDR3 is TGTGCCATCGGCGGGACGGAGACCCAGTACTTC.

As for this clonotype: This may be a read error: a much more frequent sequence differs by one nucleotide. This chain connects TRBV7-9 to TRBJ2-5; D is unresolved. Trimming cost V 5 bases and J 1 base, with 14 bases left between them. This CDR3 has 15 residues. Germline-derived CDR1 and CDR2 are SEHNR and FQNEAQ (reference sequence). CDR3: CASSLGAWRQETQYF. The CDR3 bases are TGTGCCAGCAGCCTGGGTGCGTGGCGCCAAGAGACCCAGTACTTC.